This T cell receptor beta chain was obtained from a study of blood T cell repertoires in COVID-19. Under the authors' procedure: Amplification of reference gene primers provided the estimated nucleated cell counts. Produced via immunoSEQ multiplex PCR; TCRdb's table is partial and in-frame only. V and J calls and clone size are as listed in that table; D and trimming were resolved from the DNA. There are tens of thousands of clones in the sample; roughly 88% occur only once, and about 3% lies in the top ten. Trimming cost V 4 bases and J 0 bases, with 16 bases left between them. The CDR3 has 16 amino acids. Germline CDR1 and CDR2: SGHDN and FVKESK.

What was sequenced was peripheral blood. The TCR was taken from a human donor in a cohort sampled during active COVID-19. The chain joins TRBV14 to TRBJ2-7; tentative D call: TRBD2 (5 bases). CDR3 protein: CASSPWTGSDSYEQYF. CDR3 in DNA: TGTGCCAGCAGCCCCTGGACTGGCAGCGACTCCTACGAGCAGTACTTC.